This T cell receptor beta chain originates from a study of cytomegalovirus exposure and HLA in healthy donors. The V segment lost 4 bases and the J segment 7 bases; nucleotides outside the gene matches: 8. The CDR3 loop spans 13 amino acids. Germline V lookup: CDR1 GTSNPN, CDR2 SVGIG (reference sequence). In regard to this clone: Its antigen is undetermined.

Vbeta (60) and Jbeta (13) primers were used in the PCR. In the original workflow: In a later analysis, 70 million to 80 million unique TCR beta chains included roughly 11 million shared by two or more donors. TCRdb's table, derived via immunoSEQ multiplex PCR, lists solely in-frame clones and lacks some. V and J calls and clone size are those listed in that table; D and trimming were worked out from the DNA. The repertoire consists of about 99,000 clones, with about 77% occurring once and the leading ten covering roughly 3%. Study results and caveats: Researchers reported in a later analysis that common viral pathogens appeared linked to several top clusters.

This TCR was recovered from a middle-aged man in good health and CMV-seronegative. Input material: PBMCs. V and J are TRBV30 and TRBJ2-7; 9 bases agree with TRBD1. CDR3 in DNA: TGTGCCTGGACCTCCGGGGACAGGGAGGAGCAGTACTTC. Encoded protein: CAWTSGDREEQYF. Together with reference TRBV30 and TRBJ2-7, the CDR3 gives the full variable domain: SQTIHQWPATLVQPVGSPLSLECTVEGTSNPNLYWYRQAAGRGLQLLFYSVGIGQISSEVPQNLSASRPQDRQFILSSKKLLLSDSGFYLCAWTSGDREEQYFGPGTRLTVT.